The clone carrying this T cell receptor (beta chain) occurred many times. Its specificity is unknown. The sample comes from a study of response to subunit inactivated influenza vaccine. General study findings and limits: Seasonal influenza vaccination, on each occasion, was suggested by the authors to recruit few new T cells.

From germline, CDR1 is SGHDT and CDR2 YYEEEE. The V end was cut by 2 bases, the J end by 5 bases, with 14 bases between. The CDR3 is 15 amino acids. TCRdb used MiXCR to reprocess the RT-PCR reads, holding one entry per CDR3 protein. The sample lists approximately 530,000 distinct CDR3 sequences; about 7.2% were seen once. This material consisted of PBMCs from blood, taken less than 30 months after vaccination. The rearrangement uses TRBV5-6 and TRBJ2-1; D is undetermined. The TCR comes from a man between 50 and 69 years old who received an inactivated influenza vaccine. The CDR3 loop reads CASSLVGSRNNEQFF. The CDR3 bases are TGTGCCAGCAGCTTAGTCGGATCTAGAAACAATGAGCAGTTCTTC.